This T cell receptor (beta chain) was identified in a study of CD8 T cells in ankylosing spondylitis. Libraries for TCR beta were made by quantitative 5'-RACE with molecular barcodes. Using its own MiXCR run on the 5' RACE reads, TCRdb lists one record per CDR3 protein. The sample yields over 600,000 distinct CDR3 sequences, roughly 19% seen once. Study results and limitations: Clones linked to disease, bearing a CD8+ phenotype, were relatively rare in peripheral blood. Past studies reported some motif variants in reactive arthritis synovial fluid and blood. Blood from ankylosing spondylitis patients appeared to carry a characteristic roughly eight-variant TCR beta motif. Reportedly, disease-linked clones are significantly enriched in ankylosing spondylitis patients' matched synovial fluid.

The V gene end was trimmed by 5 bases and the J gene end by 2 bases; junction bases not matched to a gene: 4. CDR1 is SEHNR and CDR2 is FQNEAQ in the germline V gene (reference sequence). The CDR3 length is 14 residues. As to this clonotype: No antigen is known for it.

This rearrangement joins TRBV7-9 to TRBJ2-3; TRBD2 matches at 7 bases. Input material: blood, either unsorted or a sorted T cell fraction (not recorded which). The origin of this receptor is a male donor with ankylosing spondylitis. The CDR3 nucleotides read TGTGCCAGCAGCAGGAGCGGGGACACAGATACGCAGTATTTT. This codes for CASSRSGDTDTQYF.